This is a list of T cell receptor beta chains from one sample in a study of T cell responses to AZD1222 COVID-19 vaccine. Repertoires were generated with immunoSEQ multiplex PCR, while TCRdb's copy carries only in-frame clones and drops some. This table has 65,000 to 100,000 clones, 88% appearing once. Source: peripheral blood, taken 28 days after the second AZD1222 dose. The receptors derive from an adult who received the AZD1222 COVID-19 vaccine. CDR3s include the opening cysteine and the closing phenylalanine or tryptophan. D genes are given only for firm matches. For some rows the clone size is stated as once, few or many, or as a class when expanded; others skip it.

d_call	v_call	clone_size	j_call	cdr3_nt	cdr3_aa
.	TRBV30	.	TRBJ1-5	TGTGCCTGGAGTCAGCGGGGGAGGAGTCAGCCCCAGCATTTT	CAWSQRGRSQPQHF
TRBD2	TRBV6-4	.	TRBJ2-1	TGTGCCAGCAGTACTAGCGGGAGTAACAATGAGCAGTTCTTC	CASSTSGSNNEQFF
.	TRBV27	.	TRBJ1-6	TGTGCCAGCTCCTTCTCTTTAGGGGCGGGTTTCTATAATTCACCCCTCCACTTT	CASSFSLGAGFYNSPLHF
TRBD1	TRBV7-9	.	TRBJ1-5	TGTGCCAGCAGCCTCACAGGGGGCGGGCAGCCCCAGCATTTT	CASSLTGGGQPQHF
.	TRBV25-1	.	TRBJ1-4	TGTGCCAGCAGTGAATATAGGGGGAGCAGGGCCTATTTT	CASSEYRGSRAYF
.	TRBV12-3/TRBV12-4	.	TRBJ1-2	TGTGCCAGCAGCGCCCGGCAGTATGGCTACACCTTC	CASSARQYGYTF
.	TRBV27	.	TRBJ2-1	TGTGCCAGCAGTCCACGAGGTGGTCTTAGAGGTGAGCAGTTCTTC	CASSPRGGLRGEQFF
TRBD1	TRBV5-1	.	TRBJ2-1	TGCGCCAGCAGCATTACCCCGCAGGGGGCGGACTACAATGAGCAGTTCTTC	CASSITPQGADYNEQFF
.	TRBV5-6	.	TRBJ1-1	TGTGCCAGCAGCTTGGGGTCGTTTCGGGTGAACACTGAAGCTTTCTTT	CASSLGSFRVNTEAFF
TRBD1	TRBV16	medium-sized	TRBJ1-2	TGTGCCAGCAGCCCCCCGGGACAGGGGGCAGGTGACTATGGCTACACCTTC	CASSPPGQGAGDYGYTF
TRBD1	TRBV6-1	.	TRBJ1-2	TGTGCCAGCAGTGAAAGAGGGACAGGGGACTATGGCTACACCTTC	CASSERGTGDYGYTF
.	TRBV27	.	TRBJ2-1	TGTGCCAGCAGTTTAAGTTATCGCAATGAGCAGTTCTTC	CASSLSYRNEQFF
.	TRBV28	.	TRBJ2-7	TGTGCCAGCAGTTCCTGGCCCGGAGTCGACTACGAGCAGTACTTC	CASSSWPGVDYEQYF
.	TRBV28	.	TRBJ1-4	TGTGCCAGCAGTTCGGGGACCGAAAATGAAAAACTGTTTTTT	CASSSGTENEKLFF
TRBD1	TRBV30	once	TRBJ1-4	TGTGCCCGGGGACAGCCTAATGAAAAACTGTTTTTT	CARGQPNEKLFF
.	TRBV6-5	.	TRBJ2-5	TGTGCCAGCAGTAGGGGACTGGGGGAAGAGACCCAGTACTTC	CASSRGLGEETQYF
.	TRBV4-3	few	TRBJ1-5	TGCGCCAGCAGCCAAGATGTAGGGGGTTGGAGCAATCAGCCCCAGCATTTT	CASSQDVGGWSNQPQHF
.	TRBV3-1/TRBV3-2	.	TRBJ1-2	TGTGCCAGCAGCCAAGCGGGGGGTAGCTATGGCTACACCTTC	CASSQAGGSYGYTF
.	TRBV7-2	.	TRBJ2-7	TGTGCCAGCAGCGGCGGCGGGGTGGGCTCCTACGAGCAGTACTTC	CASSGGGVGSYEQYF
.	TRBV27	.	TRBJ1-2	TGTGCCAGCAGTTTATGGAGGGGCTCTGGCTACACCTTC	CASSLWRGSGYTF
TRBD1	TRBV6-5	.	TRBJ1-1	TGTGCCACCAGGACAGGGGGCGCGGGGAACACTGAAGCTTTCTTT	CATRTGGAGNTEAFF
.	TRBV19	.	TRBJ1-5	TGTGCCAGTAGTATACGGGGTATGCAGCCCCAGCATTTT	CASSIRGMQPQHF
.	TRBV24-1	.	TRBJ2-1	TGTGCCACCAGTGATGCGAGGGATGAGCAGTTCTTC	CATSDARDEQFF
TRBD1	TRBV15	.	TRBJ1-4	TGTGCCACCAGCAGAGAGGACAGGGCCGATGAAAAACTGTTTTTT	CATSREDRADEKLFF
.	TRBV28	.	TRBJ1-1	TGTGCCAGCACCCGTACAGGTTCCTTTTGGAACACTGAAGCTTTCTTT	CASTRTGSFWNTEAFF
.	TRBV4-1	.	TRBJ2-5	TGCGCCAGCAGCCAGGGGGTCGCAGAGACCCAGTACTTC	CASSQGVAETQYF
TRBD2	TRBV7-9	.	TRBJ2-1	TGTGCCAGCAGCCCGGGACTAGACTACAATGAGCAGTTCTTC	CASSPGLDYNEQFF
.	TRBV9	.	TRBJ2-7	TGTGCCAGCAGCCCCCTTAGAGGGGGGGTGGGCGAGCAGTACTTC	CASSPLRGGVGEQYF
.	TRBV28	.	TRBJ1-1	TGTGCCAGCAGTTTAAGGTTGGGGGGAGGGATGAACACTGAAGCTTTCTTT	CASSLRLGGGMNTEAFF
TRBD1	TRBV30	.	TRBJ1-2	TGTGCCTGGAATGAAATAGGGGGCGGAAACTATGGCTACACCTTC	CAWNEIGGGNYGYTF
.	TRBV4-1	once	TRBJ2-3	TGCGCCAGCAGCCACCCGGGACCTCGCACAGATACGCAGTATTTT	CASSHPGPRTDTQYF
.	TRBV4-2	.	TRBJ2-1	TGTGCCAGCAGCCAAGTAAGCGGAGTCCTGGGTGAGCAGTTCTTC	CASSQVSGVLGEQFF
.	TRBV21-1	.	TRBJ2-7	TGTGCCAGCAGCAAAGGGGACAACTCCTACGAGCAGTACTTC	CASSKGDNSYEQYF
TRBD1	TRBV19	.	TRBJ1-5	TGTGCCAGTAAGACCGGGACAGCAACCAATCAGCCCCAGCATTTT	CASKTGTATNQPQHF
TRBD1	TRBV19	once	TRBJ2-2	TGTGCCAGTAGTAAGGGGGACAGGGGGACCCTAAACACCGGGGAGCTGTTTTTT	CASSKGDRGTLNTGELFF
TRBD2	TRBV15	.	TRBJ2-1	TGTGCCACCAGCTCTAGCGGGAGATACAATGAGCAGTTCTTC	CATSSSGRYNEQFF
.	TRBV7-9	.	TRBJ1-2	TGTGCCAGCAGCTACGACTTTTCGACTGGCTACACCTTC	CASSYDFSTGYTF
.	TRBV27	few	TRBJ1-2	TGTGCCAGCAGTTTGGCCGGGACACTTACTAACTATGGCTACACCTTC	CASSLAGTLTNYGYTF
TRBD1	TRBV15	few	TRBJ1-5	TGTGCCACCAGCAGAGTAAGCACAGGGGGCGATTATCAGCCCCAGCATTTT	CATSRVSTGGDYQPQHF
.	TRBV19	.	TRBJ1-4	TGTGCCAGTAGTATCGGCGGAACTAATGAAAAACTGTTTTTT	CASSIGGTNEKLFF
.	TRBV7-2	.	TRBJ1-2	TGTGCCAGCACCTCCACGGTCGCCGGGGGCCTTACCTATGGCTACACCTTC	CASTSTVAGGLTYGYTF
.	TRBV2	.	TRBJ1-1	TGTGCCAGCAGTGCTCAGGGGTTGAACACTGAAGCTTTCTTT	CASSAQGLNTEAFF
TRBD2	TRBV6-5	.	TRBJ2-7	TGTGCCAGCAGTCCTAGCGGGAATCAGTACGAGCAGTACTTC	CASSPSGNQYEQYF
.	TRBV6-5	few	TRBJ1-2	TGTGCCAGCAGTCAGAGGGGAGCGTATGGCTACACCTTC	CASSQRGAYGYTF
.	TRBV6-5	.	TRBJ2-5	TGTGCCAGTACCCCCAGGGACTCCCTAGAGACCCAGTACTTC	CASTPRDSLETQYF
.	TRBV4-1	.	TRBJ1-6	TGCGCCAGCAGCCAAGAACGGACCATCTCACCCCTCCACTTT	CASSQERTISPLHF
.	TRBV7-2	.	TRBJ2-7	TGTGCCAGCAGCCCCGAAAGCGGTGACACCGTGGCCTACGAGCAGTACTTC	CASSPESGDTVAYEQYF
.	TRBV12-3/TRBV12-4	.	TRBJ2-7	TGTGCCAGCAGTTTGCCCGGTAATTACGAGCAGTACTTC	CASSLPGNYEQYF